Below, 13 T cell receptor beta chains from the same sample are listed, as sequenced in a study of T cells in Graves' hyperthyroidism and ophthalmopathy. TCR beta CDR3 regions were amplified from RNA transcripts. RT-PCR in the first round (using the HTBI primer set) targeted the TCR CDR3. TCRdb fed the multiplex PCR reads into MiXCR, producing one record per CDR3 protein. The sample has 300,000 to 350,000 distinct CDR3 sequences, about a sixth seen once. The sample was blood. The origin of the receptors is a woman aged 40 to 50 with Graves' ophthalmopathy.

In its sample, this clonotype was seen many times. The chain recombines TRBV4-3 with TRBJ2-7; TRBD2 matches at 9 bases. This CDR3 has 20 residues. CDR1 is LGHNA and CDR2 is YSLEER in the germline V gene. Germline trimming cut 3 bases from V and 4 bases from J; bases unmatched to any gene: 22. CDR3 coding DNA: TGCGCCAGCAGCCACGTTCCCCAAAGGGCGGGAGGGGTACAACTTTACGAGCAGTACTTC. Protein: CASSHVPQRAGGVQLYEQYF.

This clonotype was detected a few times. This sequence joins TRBV10-3 and TRBJ2-5; D gene unclear. The CDR3 covers 12 residues. Trimming cost V 5 bases and J 2 bases, with 6 bases left between them. CDR1 is ENHRY and CDR2 is SYGVKD in the germline V gene. In DNA, the CDR3 is TGTGCCATCAGTCCCGGACAAGAGACCCAGTACTTC. It codes for CAISPGQETQYF.

This clonotype was counted at least ten times. The chain joins TRBV11-2 to TRBJ2-2; possible D gene TRBD1, 6 bases. Trimming pared 5 bases from V and 6 bases from J, leaving 16 bases between. Germline-derived CDR1 and CDR2 are SGHAT and FQNNGV. The CDR3 loop spans 15 amino acids. CDR3 amino acids: CASSETGNNAGELFF. Here the CDR3 DNA reads TGTGCCAGCAGCGAAACAGGGAACAACGCCGGGGAGCTGTTTTTT. The full variable domain, its missing parts supplied by reference TRBV11-2 and TRBJ2-2, is EAGVAQSPRYKIIEKRQSVAFWCNPISGHATLYWYQQILGQGPKLLIQFQNNGVVDDSQLPKDRFSAERLKGVDSTLKIQPAKLEDSAVYLCASSETGNNAGELFFGEGSRLTVL.

The chain joins TRBV10-3 to TRBJ2-7; 7 nucleotides line up with TRBD2. V lost 4 bases and J lost 4; bases outside the gene matches: 7. The CDR3 consists of 14 residues. CDR1 is ENHRY, CDR2 SYGVKD, per germline. The CDR3 DNA is TGTGCCATCAGTGTGCGCGGGAGTAATTACGAGCAGTACTTC. Translated, it gives CAISVRGSNYEQYF.

This clonotype has just a few counts. The chain carries TRBV10-1 and TRBJ2-1; 8 nucleotides align to TRBD2. The CDR3 has 15 residues. In germline, CDR1 is WNHNN, CDR2 SYGVQD (reference sequence). The J segment lost 6 bases and the V segment lost 3 bases, leaving 7 bases of the junction unmatched. The CDR3 is CASSEAGEPTNEQFF. Written as DNA, the CDR3 is TGCGCCAGCAGTGAAGCGGGAGAACCCACCAATGAGCAGTTCTTC.

The rearrangement joins TRBV12-3 or TRBV12-4 to TRBJ2-4, with TRBD2 as a possible D gene (6 bases). Trimming pared 4 bases from V and 3 bases from J, leaving 10 bases between. The CDR3 sequence is 14 residues long. Here the CDR3 reads CASSSGVGKNIQYF. The CDR3 DNA follows: TGTGCCAGCAGTTCGGGGGTTGGCAAAAACATTCAGTACTTC.

This clonotype was detected ten times or more. This rearrangement joins TRBV5-1 to TRBJ1-1; 8 bases match TRBD1. The length of the CDR3 is 16 residues. The germline CDR1 and CDR2 sequences are SGHRS and YFSETQ. V lost 3 bases and J lost 5; bases outside the gene matches: 12. The DNA for the CDR3 is TGCGCCAGCAGCTATCAGGGGGCGAGGCTCGGAACTGAAGCTTTCTTT. This gives the protein CASSYQGARLGTEAFF.

This clonotype was detected ten times or more. J is TRBJ2-5 and V is TRBV20-1; TRBD1 is a possible D gene (5 bases). Germline V gives CDR1 DFQATT, CDR2 SNEGSKA (reference sequence). The ends were cut back, 3 bases at V and 2 bases at J, with 16 bases in the middle. The CDR3 has 15 residues. CDR3: CSASLDSATQETQYF. The CDR3 DNA is TGCAGTGCTAGCCTTGACAGTGCGACGCAAGAGACCCAGTACTTC.

The sample holds many counts of this clonotype. The chain links TRBV7-2 to TRBJ2-3, with 7 bases aligning to TRBD2. J lost 9 bases, V lost 5 bases, and 11 bases had no gene match. From germline, CDR1 is SGHTA and CDR2 FQGNSA. The CDR3 consists of 14 residues. CDR3 nucleotide sequence: TGTGCCAGCAGCCCACCGGGTGGCGGGAGAACGCAGTATTTT. Its protein product is CASSPPGGGRTQYF.

This clonotype has a count of ten or more. For the CDR3, the DNA is TGTGCCAGCAGTGGAAGGCCAGACTTCAATCAGCCCCAGCATTTT. Its translation is CASSGRPDFNQPQHF. This sequence joins TRBV2 and TRBJ1-5; no definite D call. CDR3 size: 15 residues. The germline CDR1 and CDR2 sequences are SNHLY and FYNNEI. V gave up 4 bases and J gave up 3 bases, with 13 bases separating them.

This clonotype has ten or more counts. This chain joins TRBV28 and TRBJ1-2; D is uncertain. V shed 5 bases and J shed 3 bases, with 13 bases lying between them. This CDR3 is built from 14 residues. Germline loops: CDR1 MDHEN, CDR2 SYDVKM. CDR3 DNA sequence: TGTGCCAGCAGTCCCCCCAGTATTTACTATGGCTACACCTTC. It is translated as CASSPPSIYYGYTF.

This clonotype was observed at least ten times. The CDR3, as DNA: TGTGCCAGCAGTTACCGACAGGGTGAAGGCTACACCTTC. As protein: CASSYRQGEGYTF. The chain joins TRBV6-5 to TRBJ1-2; 7 bases are shared with TRBD1. The V and J ends lost 2 bases and 8 bases, in that order; junction bases with no gene match: 5. This CDR3 contains 13 residues. Germline CDR1 reads MNHEY; CDR2 reads SVGAGI.

This clonotype was seen many times. The chain has TRBV18 and TRBJ2-7, with D possibly matching TRBD1 (5 bases). The V gene lost 3 bases and the J gene lost 3 bases, with 9 bases spanning the gap. The germline CDR1 and CDR2 sequences are KGHSH and LQKENI. This CDR3 has 13 amino acids. CDR3 nucleotides: TGTGCCAGCTCACCTTTGGACAACTACGAGCAGTACTTC. Encoded protein: CASSPLDNYEQYF.